This is a list of T cell receptor beta chains from one sample in a study of T cell repertoires in cytomegalovirus infection. Their recognized antigens are unknown. TCRdb processed the reads anew with MiXCR; each CDR3 protein has one entry. Here the sample spans approximately 990,000 distinct CDR3 sequences, around 32% being singletons. Sequences were derived from cultured CD8+ T cells from PBMCs, sampled from culture after CMV antigen stimulation. The receptors originated from a human donor in good health (CMV status not recorded). Some clones in this sample may be carry-over from other donors' samples. Each CDR3 is given with its conserved first and last residue. The D gene is left open where the match is weak. The size of a clone is reported for some rows only, either as once, few or many, or as a class for expanded clones.

clone_size	v_call	j_call	d_call	cdr3_aa	cdr3_nt
NA	TRBV5-3	TRBJ2-7	NA	CASSLQHRAYEQYF	TGTGCCAGCAGCTTACAACACAGGGCCTACGAGCAGTACTTC
NA	TRBV28	TRBJ1-5	NA	CATKDRVRGPQHF	TGTGCCACAAAGGACCGCGTGAGAGGGCCCCAGCATTTT
NA	TRBV28	TRBJ2-3	TRBD2	CASSFGGGGASTDTQYF	TGTGCCAGCAGTTTCGGAGGCGGGGGGGCGAGCACAGATACGCAGTATTTT
many	TRBV7-9	TRBJ1-2	NA	CASSHRDGYTF	TGTGCCAGCAGCCACAGGGATGGCTACACCTTC
NA	TRBV11-2	TRBJ2-5	NA	CASSPWDQETQYF	TGTGCCAGCAGCCCGTGGGACCAAGAGACCCAGTACTTC
few	TRBV19	TRBJ2-2	TRBD1	CATRQGYTGELFF	TGTGCCACCAGACAGGGGTACACCGGGGAGCTGTTTTTT
NA	TRBV7-4	TRBJ2-1	TRBD1	CVSSLTGVAYNEQFF	TGTGTCAGCAGCTTGACAGGGGTAGCCTACAATGAGCAGTTCTTC
NA	TRBV29-1	TRBJ2-3	NA	CSVEGAGADTQYF	TGCAGCGTTGAGGGGGCAGGCGCAGATACGCAGTATTTT
few	TRBV5-1	TRBJ2-1	NA	CASSSARGTDNEQFF	TGCGCCAGCAGCTCAGCCCGGGGGACCGACAATGAGCAGTTCTTC
many	TRBV12-3/TRBV12-4	TRBJ1-6	NA	CASTRGRSYNSPLHF	TGTGCCAGCACCCGGGGCCGCTCCTATAATTCACCCCTCCACTTT
NA	TRBV18	TRBJ2-6	NA	CASSPPGGAGANVLTF	TGTGCCAGCTCACCACCGGGAGGTGCTGGGGCCAACGTCCTGACTTTC
few	TRBV7-9	TRBJ1-2	NA	CASSRVPQAVGYTF	TGTGCCAGCAGCCGGGTCCCTCAGGCAGTCGGCTACACCTTC
NA	TRBV4-1	TRBJ1-1	NA	CASSPLGSGGSPEAFF	TGCGCCAGCAGCCCTCTGGGGTCTGGGGGAAGCCCTGAAGCTTTCTTT
NA	TRBV29-1	TRBJ1-2	TRBD1	CSVSDRGESGYTF	TGCAGCGTTTCTGACAGGGGTGAAAGTGGCTACACCTTC
few	TRBV7-9	TRBJ2-1	NA	CASSSQGWDYNEQFF	TGTGCCAGCAGCTCACAGGGTTGGGACTACAATGAGCAGTTCTTC
NA	TRBV6-2/TRBV6-3	TRBJ1-1	NA	CASSYLGGGNTEAFF	TGTGCCAGCAGTTACTTGGGGGGTGGTAACACTGAAGCTTTCTTT
many	TRBV7-9	TRBJ2-1	TRBD2	CASSSSTIGLVRNEQFF	TGTGCCAGCAGCTCTTCAACCATAGGACTAGTGCGTAATGAGCAGTTCTTC
many	TRBV7-8	TRBJ1-3	TRBD1	CASSLLPTGAGNTIYF	TGTGCCAGCAGCTTACTACCGACAGGGGCTGGAAACACCATATATTTT
few	TRBV7-9	TRBJ1-3	NA	CASSFRADPKNTIYF	TGTGCCAGCAGCTTCCGGGCCGACCCGAAAAACACCATATATTTT
NA	TRBV27	TRBJ2-1	NA	CASSPTLFRVGEQFF	TGTGCCAGCAGTCCGACGCTCTTCAGGGTGGGTGAGCAGTTCTTC
few	TRBV27	TRBJ1-1	TRBD1	CASSFLAAGGNTEAFF	TGTGCCAGCAGTTTTCTGGCGGCAGGGGGGAACACTGAAGCTTTCTTT
few	TRBV7-2	TRBJ1-1	NA	CASSLWTNPEAFF	TGTGCCAGCAGCTTATGGACCAACCCTGAAGCTTTCTTT
few	TRBV12-5	TRBJ2-3	NA	CASGLAATDAPQYF	TGTGCTAGTGGTTTAGCCGCGACAGATGCTCCGCAGTATTTT
many	TRBV7-6	TRBJ2-5	TRBD2	CASRPSVSGWETQYF	TGTGCCAGCAGGCCCTCGGTTAGCGGGTGGGAGACCCAGTACTTC
NA	TRBV6-2/TRBV6-3	TRBJ2-3	NA	CASSYVGTDTQYF	TGTGCCAGCAGTTACGTCGGCACAGATACGCAGTATTTT
NA	TRBV3-1	TRBJ2-1	NA	CASSQGANFPYNEQFF	TGTGCCAGCAGCCAAGGTGCCAATTTCCCCTACAATGAGCAGTTCTTC
many	TRBV7-3	TRBJ1-1	NA	CASSFHREMNTEAFF	TGTGCCAGCAGCTTTCACAGGGAGATGAACACTGAAGCTTTCTTT
few	TRBV20-1	TRBJ1-2	TRBD1	CSARDRGTGGTANYGYTF	TGCAGTGCTAGAGATCGGGGGACAGGGGGCACAGCTAACTATGGCTACACCTTC
NA	TRBV15	TRBJ1-3	NA	CATSRDGGAGDTIYF	TGTGCCACCAGCAGAGATGGGGGCGCAGGGGACACCATATATTTT
NA	TRBV9	TRBJ2-2	NA	CASSVDRVSSTGELFF	TGTGCCAGCAGCGTAGACCGGGTTTCGAGCACCGGGGAGCTGTTTTTT
few	TRBV14	TRBJ2-5	NA	CASSQDWGGSETQYF	TGTGCCAGCAGCCAAGATTGGGGGGGCTCCGAGACCCAGTACTTC
few	TRBV14	TRBJ2-1	TRBD2	CASSQRGALYNEQFF	TGTGCCAGCAGCCAGCGGGGGGCCTTATACAATGAGCAGTTCTTC
NA	TRBV14	TRBJ1-2	NA	CASSQAGQGYTF	TGTGCCAGCAGCCAAGCCGGCCAAGGCTACACCTTC
NA	TRBV10-3	TRBJ2-1	NA	CAISESKASPQFF	TGTGCCATCAGTGAGTCGAAGGCTTCCCCCCAGTTCTTC
NA	TRBV6-6	TRBJ1-2	NA	CASNLQKPEGYGYTF	TGTGCCAGCAACCTACAGAAACCGGAAGGCTATGGCTACACCTTC
few	TRBV12-3/TRBV12-4	TRBJ2-4	NA	CASSFQETILAKNIQYF	TGTGCCAGCAGTTTCCAGGAGACAATACTAGCCAAAAACATTCAGTACTTC
once	TRBV10-2	TRBJ2-1	NA	CASANNEQFF	TGCGCCAGCGCGAACAATGAGCAGTTCTTC
NA	TRBV6-1	TRBJ1-2	TRBD1	CASSPTGTGGHYGYTF	TGTGCCAGCAGTCCCACCGGGACAGGGGGCCACTATGGCTACACCTTC
few	TRBV15	TRBJ2-1	TRBD1	CATSRGRDSYYNEQFF	TGTGCCACCAGCAGAGGAAGGGACAGCTATTACAATGAGCAGTTCTTC
many	TRBV7-6	TRBJ2-7	TRBD2	CASSLGGGAPEQYF	TGTGCCAGCAGCTTAGGCGGGGGTGCCCCTGAGCAGTACTTC
NA	TRBV27	TRBJ1-4	NA	CASSWASGRRDEKLFF	TGTGCCAGCAGTTGGGCGTCAGGGAGGCGGGATGAAAAACTGTTTTTT
NA	TRBV19	TRBJ1-4	NA	CASRGRGGAEKLFF	TGTGCCAGTAGAGGAAGGGGAGGAGCTGAAAAACTGTTTTTT
few	TRBV19	TRBJ2-7	NA	CASNQSESGAYEQYF	TGTGCCAGTAATCAAAGCGAGTCAGGGGCCTACGAGCAGTACTTC
NA	TRBV5-1	TRBJ2-1	TRBD2	CASSFSALAGGHNEQFF	TGCGCCAGCAGCTTTTCAGCCCTAGCGGGGGGGCATAATGAGCAGTTCTTC
NA	TRBV27	TRBJ1-3	NA	CASRLRGVPGNTIYF	TGTGCCAGCAGACTACGGGGGGTTCCTGGAAACACCATATATTTT
few	TRBV5-5	TRBJ1-2	NA	CASSLEPLGAGYGYTF	TGTGCCAGCAGCTTGGAGCCGCTGGGGGCGGGCTATGGCTACACCTTT
NA	TRBV12-5	TRBJ2-5	NA	CASGYGLGETQYF	TGTGCTAGTGGTTACGGGCTAGGAGAGACCCAGTACTTC
NA	TRBV7-8	TRBJ2-7	NA	CASSLGSGIEQYF	TGTGCCAGCAGCTTAGGATCAGGGATCGAGCAGTACTTC
few	TRBV27	TRBJ2-5	NA	CASRGRGITQYF	TGTGCCAGCAGGGGAAGGGGGATCACCCAGTACTTC
NA	TRBV5-6	TRBJ1-1	NA	CASSFRTAYTEAFF	TGTGCCAGCAGCTTTCGGACAGCTTACACTGAAGCTTTCTTT
NA	TRBV6-6	TRBJ1-4	NA	CASTLLWGSNEKLFF	TGTGCCAGCACCTTACTCTGGGGATCTAATGAAAAACTGTTTTTT